The rows below give T cell receptor beta chains drawn from one sample of a study of cytomegalovirus exposure and HLA in healthy donors. Here immunoSEQ multiplex PCR was the method, and the copy in TCRdb shows in-frame clones only, minus some. The sample records 150,000 to 200,000 clones, 70% to 85% being singletons. Source material: PBMCs. The origin of the receptors is a man aged 40-50 years in good health and CMV-seropositive. Both conserved end residues are part of each CDR3. The order of the fields is V gene, clone size, D gene, CDR3 length, J gene, CDR3 DNA, CDR3 protein. The D gene is left open where the match is weak. Rows may omit the clone size; those that give it use once, few, many or a size class.

v_gene: TRBV29-1; abundance: .; d_gene: TRBD1; len: 13; j_gene: TRBJ2-7; CDR3nt: TGCAGCGTTGAGACAGGGGGCTCCTACGAGCAGTACTTC; CDR3aa: CSVETGGSYEQYF
v_gene: TRBV2; abundance: once; d_gene: .; len: 12; j_gene: TRBJ2-7; CDR3nt: TGTGCCAGCAGTGCAGGGGCCTACGAGCAGTACTTC; CDR3aa: CASSAGAYEQYF
v_gene: TRBV2; abundance: .; d_gene: .; len: 13; j_gene: TRBJ1-1; CDR3nt: TGTGCCAGCAAGGTTTGGGGGGGCACTGAAGCTTTCTTT; CDR3aa: CASKVWGGTEAFF
v_gene: TRBV28; abundance: .; d_gene: .; len: 14; j_gene: TRBJ2-2; CDR3nt: TGTGCCAGCAGGGACGGGACGAACACCGGGGAGCTGTTTTTT; CDR3aa: CASRDGTNTGELFF
v_gene: TRBV5-6; abundance: .; d_gene: TRBD1; len: 18; j_gene: TRBJ2-2; CDR3nt: TGTGCCAGCAGCACCCGAGGGACAGGCCCCCGCGACACCGGGGAGCTGTTTTTT; CDR3aa: CASSTRGTGPRDTGELFF
v_gene: TRBV13; abundance: .; d_gene: .; len: 14; j_gene: TRBJ2-3; CDR3nt: TGTGCCAGCAGCCTTGGAGGTGGCACAGATACGCAGTATTTT; CDR3aa: CASSLGGGTDTQYF
v_gene: TRBV4-2; abundance: .; d_gene: TRBD2; len: 16; j_gene: TRBJ2-7; CDR3nt: TGTGCCAGCAGCCAAGAAGCTAGCGGGACTCCCTACGAGCAGTACTTC; CDR3aa: CASSQEASGTPYEQYF
v_gene: TRBV2; abundance: .; d_gene: TRBD1; len: 15; j_gene: TRBJ2-4; CDR3nt: TGTGCCAGCAGGACCCTCGGGACAGGGAAAAACATTCAGTACTTC; CDR3aa: CASRTLGTGKNIQYF
v_gene: TRBV6-5; abundance: .; d_gene: TRBD1; len: 15; j_gene: TRBJ1-4; CDR3nt: TGTGCCAGCAGTGGGGGGACAGCGATAAATGAAAAACTGTTTTTT; CDR3aa: CASSGGTAINEKLFF
v_gene: TRBV5-1; abundance: .; d_gene: TRBD1; len: 17; j_gene: TRBJ2-6; CDR3nt: TGCGCCAGCAGCTCCAGGACAGGGGCCACGGGGGCCAACGTCCTGACTTTC; CDR3aa: CASSSRTGATGANVLTF
v_gene: TRBV7-3; abundance: .; d_gene: .; len: 16; j_gene: TRBJ2-2; CDR3nt: TGTGCCAGCAGCCCTGGACTATCGACCGCCCCCGGGGAGCTGTTTTTT; CDR3aa: CASSPGLSTAPGELFF
v_gene: TRBV10-3; abundance: .; d_gene: TRBD2; len: 12; j_gene: TRBJ2-5; CDR3nt: TGTGCCATCAGGGGGGGGCAAGAGACCCAGTACTTC; CDR3aa: CAIRGGQETQYF
v_gene: TRBV6-5; abundance: .; d_gene: .; len: 14; j_gene: TRBJ2-5; CDR3nt: TGTGCCAGCAGTTACCTCCAGGCCCAAGAGACCCAGTACTTC; CDR3aa: CASSYLQAQETQYF
v_gene: TRBV27; abundance: .; d_gene: .; len: 13; j_gene: TRBJ2-7; CDR3nt: TGTGCCAGCAGCCTAAATCCCTCCTACGAGCAGTACTTC; CDR3aa: CASSLNPSYEQYF
v_gene: TRBV28; abundance: .; d_gene: .; len: 16; j_gene: TRBJ2-1; CDR3nt: TGTGCCAGCAGTCTCCCAAGGGCCGGTGGGGGGAATGAGCAGTTCTTC; CDR3aa: CASSLPRAGGGNEQFF
v_gene: TRBV7-9; abundance: .; d_gene: TRBD1; len: 18; j_gene: TRBJ1-4; CDR3nt: TGTTCCAGCAGCCCGATCGGCCGTCCGGGACAGCTTAATGAAAAGCTGTTTTTT; CDR3aa: CSSSPIGRPGQLNEKLFF
v_gene: TRBV29-1; abundance: .; d_gene: TRBD1; len: 15; j_gene: TRBJ1-2; CDR3nt: TGCAGCGTTGAAGCAGGGGGCGCGGGTAAGGATGGCTACACCTTC; CDR3aa: CSVEAGGAGKDGYTF
v_gene: TRBV5-4; abundance: once; d_gene: TRBD1; len: 16; j_gene: TRBJ2-7; CDR3nt: TGTGCCAGCAGCTCGGGACAGCCCGAAGGAGCCTACGAGCAGTACTTC; CDR3aa: CASSSGQPEGAYEQYF
v_gene: TRBV5-1; abundance: .; d_gene: .; len: 13; j_gene: TRBJ1-3; CDR3nt: TGCGCCAGCAGCTACGGACAGGGAAACACCATATATTTT; CDR3aa: CASSYGQGNTIYF
v_gene: TRBV4-1; abundance: .; d_gene: TRBD2; len: 14; j_gene: TRBJ2-2; CDR3nt: TGCGCCAGCAGCCATCCTGGGGGGGCCGGGGAGCTGTTTTTT; CDR3aa: CASSHPGGAGELFF
v_gene: TRBV10-3; abundance: .; d_gene: TRBD1; len: 14; j_gene: TRBJ1-1; CDR3nt: TGTGCCATCAGTGAGGGACAGGCGAACACTGAAGCTTTCTTT; CDR3aa: CAISEGQANTEAFF
v_gene: TRBV29-1; abundance: .; d_gene: TRBD1; len: 13; j_gene: TRBJ1-2; CDR3nt: TGCAGCGCCCCCCGGGACAGGGGATATGGCTACACCTTC; CDR3aa: CSAPRDRGYGYTF
v_gene: TRBV7-9; abundance: once; d_gene: .; len: 15; j_gene: TRBJ1-4; CDR3nt: TGTGCCAGCAGCTCCCGAGGCGGGCTGGTTGAAAAACTGTTTTTT; CDR3aa: CASSSRGGLVEKLFF
v_gene: TRBV27; abundance: .; d_gene: .; len: 15; j_gene: TRBJ2-2; CDR3nt: TGTGCCAGCAGCCGAACCCCCGATAGTACCGGGGAGCTGTTTTTT; CDR3aa: CASSRTPDSTGELFF
v_gene: TRBV18; abundance: .; d_gene: .; len: 16; j_gene: TRBJ1-1; CDR3nt: TGTGCCAGCTCACCACGGGGGGGGGCCGGGAACACTGAAGCTTTCTTT; CDR3aa: CASSPRGGAGNTEAFF
v_gene: TRBV7-3; abundance: .; d_gene: TRBD2; len: 16; j_gene: TRBJ2-3; CDR3nt: TGTGCCAGCAGCTCAGATGGGGGGGGAAACACAGATACGCAGTATTTT; CDR3aa: CASSSDGGGNTDTQYF
v_gene: TRBV5-1; abundance: .; d_gene: .; len: 15; j_gene: TRBJ2-2; CDR3nt: TGCGCCAGCAGCCCCCGGGGTATGGACACCGGGGAGCTGTTTTTT; CDR3aa: CASSPRGMDTGELFF
v_gene: TRBV6-5; abundance: .; d_gene: TRBD1; len: 15; j_gene: TRBJ2-7; CDR3nt: TGTGCCAGCAGCCCCCCGGGACAGGGGTTCGGCGAGCAGTACTTC; CDR3aa: CASSPPGQGFGEQYF
v_gene: TRBV27; abundance: once; d_gene: TRBD2; len: 14; j_gene: TRBJ2-5; CDR3nt: TGTGCCAGCAGCCCTCTAGCGGACCAAGAGACCCAGTACTTC; CDR3aa: CASSPLADQETQYF